One TCR beta chain is described in this entry. Compared with germline, one end of the junction differs, possibly owing to a read error. CDR3 size: 16 residues. In germline, CDR1 is SGHRS, CDR2 YFSETQ. Profiling relied on immunoSEQ multiplex PCR, and the TCRdb table lists in-frame clones only, not all of them. This sample carries about 50,000 clones, roughly 89% of them seen once, and the ten largest clones take about 27%. The data belong to a study of blood T cell repertoires in COVID-19. This TCR came from a human donor in a cohort sampled during active COVID-19. Sample: peripheral blood. The chain recombines TRBV5-1 with TRBJ1-2; weak D call: TRBD1 (6 bases). Written as DNA, the CDR3 is TGCGCCCGCAGCCCGCGGGGGGGGGCCGATAACTATGGCTACACCTTC. It encodes CARSPRGGADNYGYTF.